The 26 T cell receptor beta chains below were found in one sample sequenced in a study of a mutant IDH1 vaccine in newly diagnosed glioma. The repertoire was sequenced with immunoSEQ multiplex PCR; TCRdb's copy has only in-frame clones and lacks some. Of tens of thousands of clones in the sample, 84% are singletons; the top ten hold 4% to 5%. These receptors' targets are unknown. The time point was: week 35, safety follow-up. The investigators gave 300 ug of mutant IDH1 20-mer peptide in each vaccine dose, together with topical imiquimod. This specimen consisted of PBMCs, obtained from a glioma patient whose treatment included an IDH1 peptide vaccine. The receptors originated from a man in his thirties or forties with glioma.

This clone has only one observation. J is TRBJ2-7 and V is TRBV27, with D tentatively TRBD1 or TRBD2 (5 bases each). This CDR3 has 14 residues. Per germline, CDR1 MNHEY and CDR2 SMNVEV (reference sequence). Trimming removed 6 bases from V and 0 bases from J, with 12 bases in between. CDR3 sequence reads: CASRSPGPSYEQYF. For the CDR3, the DNA is TGTGCCAGCAGGTCCCCGGGGCCCTCCTACGAGCAGTACTTC.

The V and J genes are TRBV19 and TRBJ2-5; D not resolved. CDR3 size: 14 residues. The V gene lost 3 bases and the J gene lost 0 bases, with 8 bases spanning the gap. Per germline, CDR1 LNHDA and CDR2 SQIVND (reference sequence). The CDR3 reads CASSIRSDQETQYF. Here the CDR3 DNA reads TGTGCCAGTAGTATCCGCTCGGACCAAGAGACCCAGTACTTC.

The rearrangement links TRBV5-1 to TRBJ2-6; D remains unclear. This CDR3 is 17 amino acids long. V lost 1 base and J lost 2, with 13 bases in between. The germline V gene encodes CDR1 SGHRS and CDR2 YFSETQ. The CDR3 reads CASSLIVQRAGANVLTF. CDR3 DNA sequence: TGCGCCAGCAGCTTGATCGTTCAGAGAGCTGGGGCCAACGTCCTGACTTTC.

The rearrangement uses TRBV7-6 and TRBJ1-3; D ambiguous. Trimming removed 5 bases from V and 4 bases from J, with 9 bases in between. Per the germline V gene, CDR1 is SGHVS and CDR2 is FNYEAQ. The CDR3 length is 13 residues. This CDR3 is CASSRGPGNTIYF. The DNA of the CDR3 is TGTGCCAGCAGCCGAGGACCAGGAAACACCATATATTTT. Based on the CDR3 plus reference TRBV7-6 and TRBJ1-3, the full variable domain is GAGVSQSPRYKVTKRGQDVALRCDPISGHVSLYWYRQALGQGPEFLTYFNYEAQQDKSGLPNDRFSAERPEGSISTLTIQRTEQRDSAMYRCASSRGPGNTIYFGEGSWLTVV.

The chain recombines TRBV4-1 with TRBJ2-1; possible D gene TRBD2, 6 bases. CDR1 and CDR2 (germline): MGHRA, YSYEKL. Trimming took 5 bases from V and 9 from J, leaving 14 bases between them. The CDR3 spans 13 residues. CDR3 in amino acids: CASSFWTGSEQFF. CDR3 in DNA: TGCGCCAGCAGCTTTTGGACCGGGAGTGAGCAGTTCTTC.

The chain employs TRBV29-1 and TRBJ1-2; D is unclear. This CDR3 comprises 14 residues. With 6 bases removed from V and 3 bases from J, the gap between germline ends came to 17 bases. Germline CDR1 is SQVTM and CDR2 is ANQGSEA. The CDR3 sequence is CSVQEIPVDYGYTF. In DNA form, the CDR3 reads TGCAGCGTCCAAGAGATCCCGGTTGACTATGGCTACACCTTC.

The chain employs TRBV7-8 and TRBJ2-2; D perhaps matches TRBD1 (6 bases). V was shortened by 5 bases and J by 5 bases, with 18 bases between the two germline ends. CDR1 SGHVS and CDR2 FQNEAQ come from the germline V gene. CDR3 length: 16 amino acids. CDR3 protein: CASSATGTRNTGELFF. CDR3 coding DNA: TGTGCCAGCAGCGCAACCGGGACAAGGAATACCGGGGAGCTGTTTTTT.

The CDR3, as DNA: TGTGCCAGTAGTATTCACGCTTTCGGCTACACCTTC. It yields the protein CASSIHAFGYTF. The J gene is TRBJ1-2, the V gene TRBV19, with no clear D. Germline V gives CDR1 LNHDA, CDR2 SQIVND (reference sequence). Trimming removed 3 bases from V and 8 bases from J, with 10 bases in between. The CDR3 is made up of 12 amino acids.

This clone was observed a few times. This chain uses TRBV4-1 with TRBJ1-1, with a tentative D call TRBD1 (6 bases). The CDR3 runs 15 residues. Deletions cut 7 bases from V and 0 bases from J, with 15 bases between. Germline-derived CDR1 and CDR2 are MGHRA and YSYEKL. The CDR3 loop reads CASTSQGAMNTEAFF. The DNA of the CDR3 is TGCGCCAGCACCTCACAGGGAGCCATGAACACTGAAGCTTTCTTT.

The chain recombines TRBV29-1 with TRBJ2-5; a weak D match, TRBD1 (6 bases). V was shortened by 8 bases and J by 3 bases, with 10 bases between the two germline ends. The CDR3 sequence is 11 residues long. The germline CDR1 and CDR2 sequences are SQVTM and ANQGSEA. DNA of the CDR3: TGCAGCACATACAGGGAAGAGACCCAGTACTTC. It codes for CSTYREETQYF.

This clone has just a few counts. The rearrangement uses TRBV19 and TRBJ1-1, with TRBD1 identical over 7 bases. Germline V gives CDR1 LNHDA, CDR2 SQIVND (reference sequence). The CDR3 loop spans 14 amino acids. With 4 bases clipped from V and 3 bases from J, the junction kept 5 bases outside the gene matches. The CDR3 spells CASSSPDRDTEAFF. As DNA, the CDR3 is TGTGCCAGTAGTAGTCCCGACAGGGACACTGAAGCTTTCTTT.

This chain connects TRBV10-1 to TRBJ2-3; D call uncertain. The V and J ends lost 3 bases and 0 bases respectively, with 7 bases between them. The CDR3 contains 14 residues. Germline V gene data show CDR1 as WNHNN and CDR2 as SYGVQD (reference sequence). The CDR3 region is CASSEAPSTDTQYF. Written as DNA, the CDR3 is TGCGCCAGCAGTGAAGCGCCTAGCACAGATACGCAGTATTTT.

A word on this clone: This CDR3 is also generated by other DNA sequences in the sample. J is TRBJ2-6 and V is TRBV6-1, with TRBD1 matching over 9 bases. This CDR3 has 15 amino acids. After removal of 6 bases from V and 1 base from J, the junction contained 1 base not matched to a gene. Germline-derived CDR1 and CDR2 are MNHNS and SASEGT. CDR3 coding DNA: TGTGCCAGCAGGACAGGGGGATCTGGGGCCAACGTCCTGACTTTC. Protein sequence: CASRTGGSGANVLTF.

The genes are TRBV18 and TRBJ2-7; 10 bases map to TRBD1. The junction had 2 bases not matched to a gene; V was cut back by 3 bases and J by 0 bases. Germline CDR1 is KGHSH and CDR2 is LQKENI. The CDR3 runs 15 residues. CDR3 region: CASSPRDRGSYEQYF. The DNA for the CDR3 is TGTGCCAGCTCACCTAGGGACAGGGGCTCCTACGAGCAGTACTTC.

The CDR3 sequence: CASTLRPTGNTIYF. The CDR3 bases are TGTGCCAGCACCCTAAGGCCCACTGGAAACACCATATATTTT. This chain connects TRBV7-2 to TRBJ1-3; D is ambiguous. This CDR3 is built from 14 residues. V was shortened by 7 bases and J by 2 bases, with 12 bases between the two germline ends. Germline V gene lookup returns CDR1 SGHTA and CDR2 FQGNSA.

J is TRBJ2-7 and V is TRBV27, with D perhaps TRBD1 (5 bases). The ends were cut back, 3 bases at V and 3 bases at J, with 9 bases in the middle. CDR1 and CDR2 from the germline V gene are MNHEY and SMNVEV (reference sequence). The CDR3 loop spans 13 amino acids. CDR3 loop: CASSFQDNYEQYF. Here the CDR3 DNA reads TGTGCCAGCAGTTTCCAGGACAACTACGAGCAGTACTTC.

This rearrangement joins TRBV14 to TRBJ2-2, with D perhaps assigned TRBD1 or TRBD2 (5 bases each). Trimming left V 2 bases short and J 4 bases short, with 14 bases between. This CDR3 spans 16 amino acids. Germline loops: CDR1 SGHDN, CDR2 FVKESK. CDR3 nucleotides: TGTGCCAGCAGCCAACCGAGGGGAATCGGCACCGGGGAGCTGTTTTTT. Translation: CASSQPRGIGTGELFF.

This chain links TRBV5-4 with TRBJ2-7; D may correspond to TRBD1 or TRBD2 (5 bases each). Germline assignment: CDR1 SGHNT and CDR2 YYREEE (reference sequence). The CDR3 covers 17 residues. Trimming shortened V by 4 bases and J by 4 bases, and 24 bases separated the two germline ends. The CDR3 DNA follows: TGTGCCAGCAGCATCAATGGGGGTTCCCCCCCGGGATACGAGCAGTACTTC. As protein: CASSINGGSPPGYEQYF.

This clone came up a few times. The rearrangement links TRBV10-3 to TRBJ2-7, with D unclear. Deletions cut 3 bases from V and 2 bases from J, with 5 bases between. Germline V CDR1 and CDR2: ENHRY, SYGVKD. The CDR3 consists of 12 residues. In nucleotides, the CDR3 is TGTGCCATCAGTGACAGCGCCTACGAGCAGTACTTC. Encoded protein: CAISDSAYEQYF.

The V call is TRBV30, the J call TRBJ1-5, with D tentatively TRBD1 (6 bases). Germline V CDR1 and CDR2: GTSNPN, SVGIG (reference sequence). CDR3 length equals 16 residues. Trimming stripped 1 base from V and 0 bases from J, with 13 bases between. CDR3 region: CAWSGGGGGSNQPQHF. CDR3 sequence (DNA): TGTGCCTGGAGTGGAGGGGGTGGAGGTAGCAATCAGCCCCAGCATTTT.

J is TRBJ2-5 and V is TRBV5-6, with 7 positions matching TRBD2. CDR1 SGHDT and CDR2 YYEEEE come from the germline V gene. The CDR3 length is 14 residues. V shed 3 bases, J shed 1 base, and the junction held 3 bases outside the gene matches. This chain's CDR3 is CASSSGLSQETQYF. The CDR3 nucleotides are TGTGCCAGCAGCTCGGGACTATCCCAAGAGACCCAGTACTTC.

The chain carries TRBV29-1 and TRBJ2-7, with D unresolved. V shed 6 bases and J shed 2 bases, with 14 bases lying between them. This CDR3 has 13 amino acids. Per the germline V gene, CDR1 is SQVTM and CDR2 is ANQGSEA. CDR3: CSVVTGRAYEQYF. DNA for the CDR3: TGCAGCGTCGTTACGGGCCGAGCCTACGAGCAGTACTTC.

The chain carries TRBV5-4 and TRBJ1-1, with unresolved D. Germline loops: CDR1 SGHNT, CDR2 YYREEE (reference sequence). CDR3 length equals 16 residues. Trimming took off 1 base at V and 10 bases at J, with 23 bases between the two ends. The DNA for the CDR3 is TGTGCCAGCAGCTTGTATACCGGCTCAACCATTGGAGGAGCTTTCTTT. Amino acids: CASSLYTGSTIGGAFF. Supplemented by reference TRBV5-4 and TRBJ1-1, the full variable domain reads ETGVTQSPTHLIKTRGQQVTLRCSSQSGHNTVSWYQQALGQGPQFIFQYYREEENGRGNFPPRFSGLQFPNYSSELNVNALELDDSALYLCASSLYTGSTIGGAFFGQGTRLTVV.

The chain joins TRBV6-5 to TRBJ2-1; D not resolved. The germline V gene has CDR1 MNHEY and CDR2 SVGAGI. The CDR3 covers 11 residues. The V end was cut by 7 bases, the J end by 7 bases, with 8 bases between. CDR3 protein: CASIAGNEQFF. As DNA, the CDR3 is TGTGCCAGCATAGCTGGGAATGAGCAGTTCTTC.

The genes are TRBV2 and TRBJ1-4; D is unresolved. The CDR3 length is 13 residues. In germline, CDR1 is SNHLY, CDR2 FYNNEI. Deletions cut 8 bases from V and 5 bases from J, with 12 bases between. CDR3 DNA: TGTGCCAGCGGCCGAGAAAGAAATGAAAAACTGTTTTTT. Translation gives CASGRERNEKLFF.

The V and J genes are TRBV5-1 and TRBJ1-6; no clear D gene. The CDR3 consists of 13 residues. Trimming took off 5 bases at V and 10 bases at J, with 13 bases between the two ends. Germline CDR1 is SGHRS and CDR2 is YFSETQ. The CDR3, as DNA: TGCGCCAGCAGGGAGGGAACGGGCTCACCCCTCCACTTT. Translation gives CASREGTGSPLHF.